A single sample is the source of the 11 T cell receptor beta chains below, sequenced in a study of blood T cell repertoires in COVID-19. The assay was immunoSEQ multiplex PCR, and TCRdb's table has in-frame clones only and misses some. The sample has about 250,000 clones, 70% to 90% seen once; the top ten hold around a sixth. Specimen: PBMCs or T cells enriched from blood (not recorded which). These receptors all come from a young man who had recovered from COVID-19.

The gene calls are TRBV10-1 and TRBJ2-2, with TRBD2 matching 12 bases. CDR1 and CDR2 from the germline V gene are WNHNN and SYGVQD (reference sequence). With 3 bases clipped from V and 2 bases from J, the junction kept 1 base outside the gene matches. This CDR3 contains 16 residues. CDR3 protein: CASSELAGGNTGELFF. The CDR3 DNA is TGCGCCAGCAGTGAACTAGCGGGAGGAAACACCGGGGAGCTGTTTTTT.

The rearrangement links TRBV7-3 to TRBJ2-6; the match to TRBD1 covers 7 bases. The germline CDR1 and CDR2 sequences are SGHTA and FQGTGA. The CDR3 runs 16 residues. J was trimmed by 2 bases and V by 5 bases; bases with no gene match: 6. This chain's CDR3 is CASSRTDRAGANVLTF. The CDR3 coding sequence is TGTGCCAGCAGCCGAACCGACAGGGCTGGGGCCAACGTCCTGACTTTC. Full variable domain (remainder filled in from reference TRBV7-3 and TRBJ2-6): GAGVSQTPSNKVTEKGKYVELRCDPISGHTALYWYRQSLGQGPEFLIYFQGTGAADDSGLPNDRFFAVRPEGSVSTLKIQRTERGDSAVYLCASSRTDRAGANVLTFGAGSRLTVL.

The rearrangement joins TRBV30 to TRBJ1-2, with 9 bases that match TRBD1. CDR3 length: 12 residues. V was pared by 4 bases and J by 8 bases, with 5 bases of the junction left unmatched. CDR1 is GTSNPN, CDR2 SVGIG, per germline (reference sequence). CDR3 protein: CAWKGQGGGYTF. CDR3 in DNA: TGTGCCTGGAAGGGACAGGGCGGCGGCTACACCTTC.

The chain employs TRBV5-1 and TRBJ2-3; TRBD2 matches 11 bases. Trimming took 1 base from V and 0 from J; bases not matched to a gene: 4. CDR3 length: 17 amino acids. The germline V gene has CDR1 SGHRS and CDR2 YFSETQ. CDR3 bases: TGCGCCAGCAGCTTGCTCACTAGCGGGGGAAGCACAGATACGCAGTATTTT. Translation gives CASSLLTSGGSTDTQYF.

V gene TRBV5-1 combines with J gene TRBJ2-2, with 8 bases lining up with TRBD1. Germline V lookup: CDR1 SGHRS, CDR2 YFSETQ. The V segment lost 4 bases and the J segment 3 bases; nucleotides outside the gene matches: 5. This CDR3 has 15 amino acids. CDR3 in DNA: TGCGCCAGCAGCCCTGGGACAGGCGACACCGGGGAGCTGTTTTTT. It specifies CASSPGTGDTGELFF.

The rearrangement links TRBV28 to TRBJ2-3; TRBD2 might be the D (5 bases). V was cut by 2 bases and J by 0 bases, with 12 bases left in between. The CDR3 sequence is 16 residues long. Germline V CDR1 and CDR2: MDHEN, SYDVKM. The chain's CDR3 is CASSLLTGSSTDTQYF. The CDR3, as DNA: TGTGCCAGCAGTTTACTCACGGGATCTAGCACAGATACGCAGTATTTT.

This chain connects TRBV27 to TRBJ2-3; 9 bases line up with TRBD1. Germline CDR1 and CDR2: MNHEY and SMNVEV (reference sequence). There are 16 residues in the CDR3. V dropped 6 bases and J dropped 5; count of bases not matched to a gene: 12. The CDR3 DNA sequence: TGTGCCAGCAGCTTGGGACAGGGTCGTAGTGTAGATACGCAGTATTTT. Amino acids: CASSLGQGRSVDTQYF.

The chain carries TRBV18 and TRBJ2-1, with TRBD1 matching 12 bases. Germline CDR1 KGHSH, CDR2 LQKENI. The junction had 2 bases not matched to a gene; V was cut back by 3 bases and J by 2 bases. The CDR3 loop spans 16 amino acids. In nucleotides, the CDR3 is TGTGCCAGCTCACCCGGGACAGGGGGCACCTACAATGAGCAGTTCTTC. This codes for CASSPGTGGTYNEQFF. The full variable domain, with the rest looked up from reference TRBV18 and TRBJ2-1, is NAGVMQNPRHLVRRRGQEARLRCSPMKGHSHVYWYRQLPEEGLKFMVYLQKENIIDESGMPKERFSAEFPKEGPSILRIQQVVRGDSAAYFCASSPGTGGTYNEQFFGPGTRLTVL.

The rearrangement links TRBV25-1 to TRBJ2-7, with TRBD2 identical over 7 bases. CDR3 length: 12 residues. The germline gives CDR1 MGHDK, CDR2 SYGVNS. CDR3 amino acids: CGGRGSSYEQYF. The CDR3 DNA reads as TGTGGTGGGCGGGGGAGCTCCTACGAGCAGTACTTC.

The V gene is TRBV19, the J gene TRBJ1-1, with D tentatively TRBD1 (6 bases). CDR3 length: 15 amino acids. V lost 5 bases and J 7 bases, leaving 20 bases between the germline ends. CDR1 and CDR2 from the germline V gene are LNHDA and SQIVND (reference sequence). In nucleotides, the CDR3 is TGTGCCAGTAGTGCCGCCACCACAGGGTACGGTGAAGCTTTCTTT. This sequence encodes CASSAATTGYGEAFF.

In DNA, the CDR3 is TGCGCCAGCAGTGATAGTCGTTCTGGGGCCAACGTCCTGACTTTC. This codes for CASSDSRSGANVLTF. The genes are TRBV10-1 and TRBJ2-6, with D hard to call. The CDR3 is 15 amino acids. The V end lost 3 bases, the J end lost 1 base, and 7 bases lay between the germline ends. Germline V gives CDR1 WNHNN, CDR2 SYGVQD (reference sequence).